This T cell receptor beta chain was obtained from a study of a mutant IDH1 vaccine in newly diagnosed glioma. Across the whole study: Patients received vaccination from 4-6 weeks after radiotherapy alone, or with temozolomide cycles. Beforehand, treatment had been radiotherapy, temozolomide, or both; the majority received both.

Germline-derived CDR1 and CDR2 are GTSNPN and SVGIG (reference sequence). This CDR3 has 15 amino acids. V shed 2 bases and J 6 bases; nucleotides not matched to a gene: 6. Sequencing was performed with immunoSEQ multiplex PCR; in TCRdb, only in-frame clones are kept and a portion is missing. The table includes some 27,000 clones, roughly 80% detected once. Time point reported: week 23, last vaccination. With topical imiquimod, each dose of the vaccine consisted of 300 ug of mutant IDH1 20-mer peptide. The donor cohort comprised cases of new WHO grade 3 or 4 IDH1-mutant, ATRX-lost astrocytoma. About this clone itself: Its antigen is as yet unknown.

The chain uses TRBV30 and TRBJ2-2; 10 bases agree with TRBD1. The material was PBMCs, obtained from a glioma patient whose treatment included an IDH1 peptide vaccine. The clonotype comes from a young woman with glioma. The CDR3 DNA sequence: TGTGCCTGGAGTACCGGGACAGGGGTCGCCGGGGAGCTGTTTTTT. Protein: CAWSTGTGVAGELFF. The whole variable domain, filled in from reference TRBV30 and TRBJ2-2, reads SQTIHQWPATLVQPVGSPLSLECTVEGTSNPNLYWYRQAAGRGLQLLFYSVGIGQISSEVPQNLSASRPQDRQFILSSKKLLLSDSGFYLCAWSTGTGVAGELFFGEGSRLTVL.